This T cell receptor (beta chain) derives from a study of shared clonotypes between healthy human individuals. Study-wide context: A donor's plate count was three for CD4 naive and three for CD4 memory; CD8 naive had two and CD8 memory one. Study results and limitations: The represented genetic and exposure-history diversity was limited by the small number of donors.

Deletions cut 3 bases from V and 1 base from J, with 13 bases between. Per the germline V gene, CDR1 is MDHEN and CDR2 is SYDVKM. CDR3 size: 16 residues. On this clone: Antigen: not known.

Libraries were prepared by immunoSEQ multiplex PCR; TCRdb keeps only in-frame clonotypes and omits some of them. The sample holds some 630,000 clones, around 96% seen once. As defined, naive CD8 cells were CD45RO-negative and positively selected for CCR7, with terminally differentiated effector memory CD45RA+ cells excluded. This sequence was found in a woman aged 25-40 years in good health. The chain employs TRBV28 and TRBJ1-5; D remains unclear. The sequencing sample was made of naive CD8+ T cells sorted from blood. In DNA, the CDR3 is TGTGCCAGCAGTTTTGAGTGGCCGGGGAGCAATCAGCCCCAGCATTTT. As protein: CASSFEWPGSNQPQHF.